These 25 T cell receptor beta chains were all obtained from the same sample, sequenced in a study of T cells after yellow fever vaccination (dated by TCRdb to about 2019). Library method: 5' RACE. Instrument on record: Illumina NovaSeq 6000. TCRdb handled the public reads itself, with Q25 trimming in fastp and clone calling in MiXCR, and kept productive beta chains. Rows are combined by CDR3 protein, so each entry shows the most common genes and DNA. The sample table shows some 320,000 distinct CDR3 sequences, and approximately 11% are seen once. The top ten constitute approximately 3.3% of the sample. The treatment or condition label, as the study defines it: live attenuated yellow fever vaccine strain. The source was CD4+ T cells sorted from PBMCs, collected 45 days after the yellow fever booster vaccination. The receptors originated from a man aged 18 to 30 who received the YFV17D yellow fever vaccine.

This chain uses TRBV6-6 with TRBJ1-5; 7 positions match TRBD1. The V and J ends lost 2 bases and 7 bases, in that order; junction bases with no gene match: 5. The CDR3 is 14 amino acids. Germline values: CDR1 MNHNY, CDR2 SVGAGI (reference sequence). The CDR3 nucleotides read TGTGCCAGCAGTTACCGGAGACAGGGCCAGCCCCAGCATTTT. Translated: CASSYRRQGQPQHF.

The rearrangement joins TRBV4-2 to TRBJ2-3, with TRBD2 matching 8 bases. J lost 3 bases, V lost 1 base, and 9 bases had no gene match. The CDR3 has 17 amino acids. The germline CDR1 and CDR2 sequences are LGHNA and YNFKEQ. The CDR3, as DNA: TGTGCCAGCAGCCAAGGGGTCGCGGGGGGAGGGACAGATACGCAGTATTTT. Translation gives CASSQGVAGGGTDTQYF.

The CDR3: CASSQDRGIRSYNSPLHF. The CDR3 region has the DNA TGTGCCAGCAGTCAAGACAGGGGGATACGCTCCTATAATTCACCCCTCCACTTT. This chain joins TRBV2 and TRBJ1-6; 9 bases align to TRBD1. The germline gives CDR1 SNHLY, CDR2 FYNNEI. This CDR3 region has 18 residues. Trimming cost V 5 bases and J 0 bases; bases outside gene matches: 8. The full variable domain, completed using reference TRBV2 and TRBJ1-6, is EPEVTQTPSHQVTQMGQEVILRCVPISNHLYFYWYRQILGQKVEFLVSFYNNEISEKSEIFDDQFSVERPDGSNFTLKIRSTKLEDSAMYFCASSQDRGIRSYNSPLHFGNGTRLTVT.

This CDR3 is CASRKVQGQLSETQYF. The CDR3 bases are TGTGCAAGTCGCAAGGTTCAGGGTCAGTTGTCGGAGACCCAGTACTTC. The rearrangement uses TRBV12-2 and TRBJ2-5; no DNA check was done on the table's D call, TRBD1. TRBV12-2 is a listed pseudogene. The length of the CDR3 is 16 residues.

In this sample, this clonotype turned up a few times. The rearrangement uses TRBV2 and TRBJ2-3; D is unresolved. The CDR3 is 13 amino acids. Germline V gives CDR1 SNHLY, CDR2 FYNNEI. V lost 7 bases, J lost 2 bases, and 10 bases lay in between. The CDR3 nucleotides read TGTGCCAGCAACGTGGCAGTCACAGATACGCAGTATTTT. Its protein is CASNVAVTDTQYF.

The J gene is TRBJ2-5, the V gene TRBV12-3 or TRBV12-4; 8 positions agree with TRBD2. Trimming removed 6 bases from V and 2 bases from J; junction bases left unmatched: 11. CDR3 length equals 16 residues. The CDR3: CASSRTRRGEQETQYF. CDR3 bases: TGTGCCAGCAGCCGAACCAGGCGGGGGGAACAAGAGACCCAGTACTTC.

The genes are TRBV12-3 or TRBV12-4 and TRBJ1-4, with unresolved D. V gave up 3 bases and J gave up 8 bases, with 4 bases separating them. The CDR3 length is 11 residues. DNA for the CDR3: TGTGCCAGCAGTTTTCGGGAAAAACTGTTTTTT. It specifies CASSFREKLFF.

V and J are TRBV11-2 and TRBJ2-3; D is tentatively TRBD1 or TRBD2 (5 bases each). This CDR3 region has 13 residues. Germline CDR1 SGHAT, CDR2 FQNNGV. The V end lost 5 bases, the J end lost 5 bases, and 11 bases lay between the germline ends. DNA of the CDR3: TGTGCCAGCAGCCCCCTGGGGGTAGATACGCAGTATTTT. Translated, it gives CASSPLGVDTQYF. The full variable domain, completed using reference TRBV11-2 and TRBJ2-3, is EAGVAQSPRYKIIEKRQSVAFWCNPISGHATLYWYQQILGQGPKLLIQFQNNGVVDDSQLPKDRFSAERLKGVDSTLKIQPAKLEDSAVYLCASSPLGVDTQYFGPGTRLTVL.

The sample holds a few counts of this clonotype. The genes are TRBV11-1 and TRBJ2-7; 11 bases are a match to TRBD1. V was clipped by 3 bases and J by 6 bases; unmatched bases: 4. The CDR3 consists of 14 residues. Germline values: CDR1 SGHAT, CDR2 FQDESV (reference sequence). In DNA form, the CDR3 reads TGTGCCAGCAGCTTCGGACAGGGGGCTGGCGAGCAGTACGTC. Amino acids: CASSFGQGAGEQYV.

CDR3 in DNA: TGTGCCAGCAGCCAGGGTCTCAAGGCTTACGAGCAGTACGTC. The encoded protein is CASSQGLKAYEQYV. The gene calls are TRBV3-1 and TRBJ2-7; no clear D. Trimming pared 3 bases from V and 4 bases from J, leaving 13 bases between. Germline lookup yields CDR1 LGHDT and CDR2 YNNKEL (reference sequence). The length of the CDR3 is 14 residues.

The V and J genes are TRBV20-1 and TRBJ2-7; no clear D gene. Germline values: CDR1 DFQATT, CDR2 SNEGSKA (reference sequence). The V gene lost 0 bases and the J gene lost 1 base, with 4 bases spanning the gap. The length of the CDR3 is 12 residues. The CDR3 region is CSARDHSYEQYV. CDR3 nucleotides: TGCAGTGCTAGAGACCATTCCTACGAGCAGTACGTC.

J is TRBJ2-3 and V is TRBV29-1; 9 bases map to TRBD1. The J segment lost 2 bases and the V segment lost 6 bases, leaving 6 bases of the junction unmatched. This CDR3 has 14 residues. CDR1 and CDR2 from the germline V gene are SQVTM and ANQGSEA. The DNA of the CDR3 is TGCAGCGTCGGACAGGGGCCAGCCACAGATACGCAGTATTTT. It is translated as CSVGQGPATDTQYF.

V gene TRBV5-1 combines with J gene TRBJ2-7; D tentatively reads TRBD1 or TRBD2 (6 bases each). V gave up 4 bases and J gave up 9 bases, with 20 bases separating them. Looked up from germline, CDR1 is SGHRS and CDR2 is YFSETQ. The CDR3 is made up of 14 amino acids. The CDR3 reads CASSVLGRGDVQYF. The CDR3 nucleotides read TGCGCCAGCAGCGTTTTAGGAAGGGGGGACGTGCAGTACTTC. Based on the CDR3 plus reference TRBV5-1 and TRBJ2-7, the full variable domain is KAGVTQTPRYLIKTRGQQVTLSCSPISGHRSVSWYQQTPGQGLQFLFEYFSETQRNKGNFPGRFSGRQFSNSRSEMNVSTLELGDSALYLCASSVLGRGDVQYFGPGTRLTVT.

The V and J genes are TRBV12-3 or TRBV12-4 and TRBJ2-1, with 10 nucleotides matching TRBD2. V was pared by 5 bases and J by 12 bases, with 7 bases of the junction left unmatched. This CDR3 has 13 amino acids. CDR3 coding DNA: TGTGCCAGCAGTACCCAAAGCGGGGGGGCGCAGTTCTTC. This sequence encodes CASSTQSGGAQFF.

The gene calls are TRBV12-3 or TRBV12-4 and TRBJ2-1, with 9 bases identical to TRBD1. Germline trimming cut 5 bases from V and 4 bases from J; bases unmatched to any gene: 30. CDR3 length: 23 amino acids. The DNA of the CDR3 is TGTGCCAGCAGTACACCAGGGCCCGCTGAGATTGGGGACAGGGTCCCTGTTTACAATGAGCAGTTCTTC. This sequence encodes CASSTPGPAEIGDRVPVYNEQFF.

The genes are TRBV7-9 and TRBJ2-3, with D maybe TRBD1 (6 bases). V was cut by 4 bases and J by 2 bases, with 16 bases left in between. The CDR3 has 16 residues. The germline V gene has CDR1 SEHNR and CDR2 FQNEAQ (reference sequence). As DNA, the CDR3 is TGTGCCAGCAGCTCCCGCGACAGGACGAACACAGATACGCAGTATTTT. Its protein product is CASSSRDRTNTDTQYF.

The CDR3 region has the DNA TGCGCCAGCAGCGACGGGACTAGGAGAGCAGATACGCAGTATTTT. Its translation is CASSDGTRRADTQYF. This chain connects TRBV5-1 to TRBJ2-3; 8 nucleotides agree with TRBD2. V trimming: 4 bases; J trimming: 4 bases; junction bases outside the gene matches: 8. This CDR3 contains 15 residues. The germline V gene encodes CDR1 SGHRS and CDR2 YFSETQ.

V and J are TRBV12-3 or TRBV12-4 and TRBJ1-3; D ambiguous. V shed 6 bases and J shed 2 bases, with 8 bases lying between them. The CDR3 has 13 residues. DNA for the CDR3: TGTGCCAGCAGACTTTGGCCTGGAAACACCATATATTTT. Encoded protein: CASRLWPGNTIYF.

This clonotype was seen more than once but under ten times. The junction departs from germline at one end; a sequencing error may be responsible. J is TRBJ2-5 and V is TRBV7-7; 10 nucleotides agree with TRBD1. CDR3 length: 15 amino acids. CDR1 is SSHAT, CDR2 FNYEAQ, per germline (reference sequence). For the CDR3, the DNA is TGTGCTAGCAGCTCGGACAGGGGGACTTGGGAGACCCAGTACTTC. It translates to CASSSDRGTWETQYF.

The sample holds a few counts of this clonotype. Here the CDR3 DNA reads TGTGCCAGCAGCGTAGGGGGCCAAAACAATGAGCAGTTCTTC. It yields the protein CASSVGGQNNEQFF. V gene TRBV9 combines with J gene TRBJ2-1; D perhaps matches TRBD1 (5 bases). With 0 bases removed from V and 5 bases from J, the gap between germline ends came to 9 bases. Germline V CDR1 and CDR2: SGDLS, YYNGEE. The CDR3 loop spans 14 amino acids.

The gene calls are TRBV6-5 and TRBJ2-7; D perhaps matches TRBD1 (5 bases). CDR1 and CDR2 (germline): MNHEY, SVGAGI. The CDR3 is 13 amino acids. V shed 5 bases and J shed 1 base, with 9 bases lying between them. The CDR3 reads CASSPGMSYEQYV. CDR3 DNA sequence: TGTGCCAGCAGTCCAGGGATGTCCTACGAGCAGTACGTC.

This clonotype was found many times. The CDR3 bases are TGTGCCAGCAGCTTAGGGGAGAACACTGAAGCTTTCTTT. Translation: CASSLGENTEAFF. The rearrangement uses TRBV7-9 and TRBJ1-1; no firm D call. The V gene lost 1 base and the J gene lost 1 base, with 4 bases spanning the gap. The germline V gene has CDR1 SEHNR and CDR2 FQNEAQ (reference sequence). The CDR3 runs 13 residues. The entire variable domain, with the rest obtained from reference TRBV7-9 and TRBJ1-1, is as follows: DTGVSQNPRHKITKRGQNVTFRCDPISEHNRLYWYRQTLGQGPEFLTYFQNEAQLEKSRLLSDRFSAERPKGSFSTLEIQRTEQGDSAMYLCASSLGENTEAFFGQGTRLTVV.

This clonotype occurred a few times. This chain's CDR3 is CASSSGTGLLRQYF. The DNA for the CDR3 is TGCGCCAGCAGCTCCGGGACAGGGTTACTACGGCAGTACTTC. The chain employs TRBV5-1 and TRBJ2-7, with 9 positions matching TRBD1. Germline CDR1 is SGHRS and CDR2 is YFSETQ. This CDR3 is built from 14 residues. After removal of 3 bases from V and 9 bases from J, the junction contained 10 bases not matched to a gene.

The table lists this clonotype with a few counts. The genes are TRBV5-1 and TRBJ2-3, with D perhaps TRBD2 (7 bases). This CDR3 has 13 amino acids. Germline CDR1 SGHRS, CDR2 YFSETQ. The germline V and J ends were trimmed by 4 bases and 5 bases, with 11 bases remaining between them. The CDR3 sequence is CASSGGAQDTQYF. In DNA, the CDR3 is TGCGCCAGCAGCGGGGGGGCCCAAGATACGCAGTATTTT.

This clonotype turned up a few times. The chain couples TRBV5-1 to TRBJ2-7, with D perhaps TRBD1 or TRBD2 (5 bases each). CDR1 and CDR2 from the germline V gene are SGHRS and YFSETQ. V gave up 0 bases and J gave up 8 bases, with 12 bases separating them. The CDR3 is 13 residues long. CDR3 bases: TGCGCCAGCAGCTTGGGGGACGGCTCAAAGCAGTACTTC. Translation: CASSLGDGSKQYF. Using reference TRBV5-1 and TRBJ2-7 for the parts outside the CDR3, the full variable domain is KAGVTQTPRYLIKTRGQQVTLSCSPISGHRSVSWYQQTPGQGLQFLFEYFSETQRNKGNFPGRFSGRQFSNSRSEMNVSTLELGDSALYLCASSLGDGSKQYFGPGTRLTVT.